This T cell receptor (beta chain) emerged from a study of PD-L1 blockade in urothelial cancer. Study-level information: There were a median of roughly 140,000 T cells in blood samples. Study results and caveats: Patients with below-median pretreatment blood clonality survived longer.

Sequencing was performed with immunoSEQ multiplex PCR; in TCRdb, only in-frame clones are kept and a portion is missing. Of 95,000 to 150,000 clones listed, around 88% are singletons. Remarks on this clone: What it recognizes is unknown.

The sample's time point: peripheral blood 6 weeks after treatment start. This TCR derives from a man between 45 and 60 years old with urothelial cancer. This material consisted of PBMCs, taken around atezolizumab (anti-PD-L1) treatment.

The CDR3: CASRPEQGGNTEAFF. The CDR3 nucleotides read TGTGCCAGCAGGCCCGAACAGGGGGGGAACACTGAAGCTTTCTTT. The chain is built from TRBV28 and TRBJ1-1; 8 positions agree with TRBD1. After removal of 6 bases from V and 1 base from J, the junction contained 7 bases not matched to a gene. CDR1 and CDR2 from the germline V gene are MDHEN and SYDVKM. This CDR3 is 15 amino acids long.